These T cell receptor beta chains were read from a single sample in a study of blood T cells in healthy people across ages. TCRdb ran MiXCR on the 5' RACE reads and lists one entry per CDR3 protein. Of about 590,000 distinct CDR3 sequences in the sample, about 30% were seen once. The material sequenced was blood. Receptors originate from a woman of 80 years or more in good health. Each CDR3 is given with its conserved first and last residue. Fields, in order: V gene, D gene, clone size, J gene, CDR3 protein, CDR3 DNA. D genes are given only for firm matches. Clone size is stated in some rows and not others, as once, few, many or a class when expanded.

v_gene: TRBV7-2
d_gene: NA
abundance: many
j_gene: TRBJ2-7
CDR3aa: CASSLEVRLTYEQYF
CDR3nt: TGTGCCAGCAGCTTAGAGGTCAGATTAACCTACGAGCAGTACTTC

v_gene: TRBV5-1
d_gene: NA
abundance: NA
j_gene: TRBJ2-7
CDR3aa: CASSSATTGRDEQYF
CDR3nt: TGCGCCAGCAGCTCAGCAACGACAGGTAGGGACGAGCAGTACTTC

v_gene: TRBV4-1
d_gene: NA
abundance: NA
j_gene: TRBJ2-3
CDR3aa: CASRATSTTDTQYF
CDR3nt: TGCGCCAGCAGGGCTACTTCCACCACAGATACGCAGTATTTT

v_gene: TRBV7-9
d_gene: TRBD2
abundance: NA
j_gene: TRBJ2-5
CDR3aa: CASSLLAGKGETQYF
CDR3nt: TGTGCCAGCAGCTTGCTAGCGGGTAAAGGGGAGACCCAGTACTTC

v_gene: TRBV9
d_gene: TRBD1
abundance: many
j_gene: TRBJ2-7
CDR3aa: CASSTTIQGYEQYF
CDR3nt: TGTGCCAGCAGCACAACCATACAGGGGTACGAGCAGTACTTC

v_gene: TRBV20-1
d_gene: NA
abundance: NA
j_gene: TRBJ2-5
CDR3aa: CSANTGYQETQYF
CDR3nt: TGCAGTGCTAACACAGGCTACCAAGAGACCCAGTACTTC

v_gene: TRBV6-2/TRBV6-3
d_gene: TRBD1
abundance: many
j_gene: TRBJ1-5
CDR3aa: CASSPATGNNQPQHF
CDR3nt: TGTGCCAGCAGTCCGGCGACAGGGAATAATCAGCCCCAGCATTTT

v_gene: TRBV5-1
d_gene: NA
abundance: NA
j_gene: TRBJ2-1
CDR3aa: CASSTGGDNEQFF
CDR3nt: TGCGCCAGCAGCACAGGGGGGGACAATGAGCAGTTCTTC

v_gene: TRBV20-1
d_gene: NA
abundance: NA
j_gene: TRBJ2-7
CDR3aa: CSATYLAAHEQYF
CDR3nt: TGCAGTGCTACCTACTTGGCCGCCCACGAGCAGTACTTC

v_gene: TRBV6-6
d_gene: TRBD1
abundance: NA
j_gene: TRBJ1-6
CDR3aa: CASSYARTGGYNSPLHF
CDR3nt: TGTGCCAGCAGTTATGCCCGGACAGGGGGCTACAATTCACCCCTCCACTTT

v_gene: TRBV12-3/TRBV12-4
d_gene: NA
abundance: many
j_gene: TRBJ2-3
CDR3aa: CASSGNGLRRADTQYF
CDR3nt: TGTGCCAGCAGTGGGAACGGACTACGCCGGGCAGATACGCAGTATTTT

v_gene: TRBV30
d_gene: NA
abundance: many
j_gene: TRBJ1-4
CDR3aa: CAWSGGQREKLFF
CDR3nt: TGTGCCTGGAGCGGGGGGCAGCGTGAAAAACTGTTTTTT

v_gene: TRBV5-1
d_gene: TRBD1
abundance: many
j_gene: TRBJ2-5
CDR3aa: CASVSGTGAWETQYF
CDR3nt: TGCGCCAGCGTGTCCGGGACAGGAGCTTGGGAGACCCAGTACTTC